This T cell receptor (beta chain) stems from a study of regulatory T cells in long-lasting Graves disease. Study-wide results and caveats: Patients with persistent disease showed a bias toward TRBV28, TRBJ1-2 and TRBJ2-5.

Remarks on this clonotype: No antigen is known for it.

The germline gives CDR1 SQVTM, CDR2 ANQGSEA. Trimming took 4 bases from V and 4 from J, leaving 16 bases between them. This CDR3 has 14 amino acids. Both iRepertoire HTBI primers and Arm-PCR of CDR3 regions were used to build the TCR beta libraries. TCRdb fed the multiplex PCR reads into MiXCR, producing one record per CDR3 protein. Among about 450,000 distinct CDR3 sequences, less than 25% were seen once, and the ten largest hold about a quarter. The time point denotes: persistent/refractory GD, antithyroid drugs over 5 years with positive TRAb. Researchers made the TCR library from RNA that was extracted from PBMCs.

The receptor was derived from a female donor with Graves disease. This sample comprised peripheral blood mononuclear cells (PBMCs), obtained when the disease was refractory, from a patient treated with antithyroid drugs. The V gene is TRBV29-1, the J gene TRBJ2-5, with D perhaps assigned TRBD1 or TRBD2 (5 bases each). The CDR3 region has the DNA TGCAGCGTTGTCTCGGTTGGGACCCCAGAGACCCAGTACTTC. Protein sequence: CSVVSVGTPETQYF.